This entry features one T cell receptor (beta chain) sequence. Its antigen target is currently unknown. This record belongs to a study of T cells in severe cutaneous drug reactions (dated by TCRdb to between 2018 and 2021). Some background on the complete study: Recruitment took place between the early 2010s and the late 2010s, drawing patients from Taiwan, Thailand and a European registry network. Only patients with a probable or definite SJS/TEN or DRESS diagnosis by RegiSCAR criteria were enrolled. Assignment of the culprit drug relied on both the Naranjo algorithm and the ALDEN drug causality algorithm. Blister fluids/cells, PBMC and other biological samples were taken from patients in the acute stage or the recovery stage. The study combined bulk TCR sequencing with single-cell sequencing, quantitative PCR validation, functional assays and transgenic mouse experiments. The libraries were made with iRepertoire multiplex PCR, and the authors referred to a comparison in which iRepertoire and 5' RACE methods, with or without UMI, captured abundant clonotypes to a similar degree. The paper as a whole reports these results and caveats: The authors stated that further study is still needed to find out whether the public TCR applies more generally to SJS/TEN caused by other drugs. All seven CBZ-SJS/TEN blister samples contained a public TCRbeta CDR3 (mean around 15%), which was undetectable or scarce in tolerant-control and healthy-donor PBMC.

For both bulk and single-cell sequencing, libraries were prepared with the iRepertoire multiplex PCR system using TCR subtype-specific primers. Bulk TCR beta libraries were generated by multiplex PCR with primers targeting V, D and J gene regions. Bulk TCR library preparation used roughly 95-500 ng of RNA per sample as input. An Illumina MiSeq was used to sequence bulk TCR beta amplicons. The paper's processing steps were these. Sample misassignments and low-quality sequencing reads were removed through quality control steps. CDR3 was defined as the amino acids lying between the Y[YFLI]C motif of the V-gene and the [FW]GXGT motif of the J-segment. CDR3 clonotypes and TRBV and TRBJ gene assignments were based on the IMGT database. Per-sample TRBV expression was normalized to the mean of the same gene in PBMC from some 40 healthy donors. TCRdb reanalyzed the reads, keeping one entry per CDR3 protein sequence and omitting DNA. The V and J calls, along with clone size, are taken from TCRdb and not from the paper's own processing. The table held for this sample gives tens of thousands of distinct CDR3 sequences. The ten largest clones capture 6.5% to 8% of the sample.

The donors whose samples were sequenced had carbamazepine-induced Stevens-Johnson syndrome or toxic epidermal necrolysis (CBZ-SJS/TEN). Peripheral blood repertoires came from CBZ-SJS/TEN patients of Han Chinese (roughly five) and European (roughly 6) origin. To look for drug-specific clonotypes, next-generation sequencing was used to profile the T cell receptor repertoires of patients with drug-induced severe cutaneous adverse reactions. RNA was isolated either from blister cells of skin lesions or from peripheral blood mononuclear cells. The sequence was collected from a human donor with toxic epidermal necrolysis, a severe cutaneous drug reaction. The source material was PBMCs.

CDR3 region: CSAGQGLTGGYTF. This chain is built from TRBV20-1 and TRBJ1-2; with no DNA, the TCRdb D assignment of TRBD1 cannot be verified. Inclusive of the bounding cysteine and phenylalanine, the CDR3 is 13 residues long. The DNA is unrecorded. From the germline V gene (reference sequence), CDR1 is DFQATT and CDR2 is SNEGSKA.